The 21 T cell receptor beta chains listed next were all sequenced from one sample in a study of spatial heterogeneity in lung cancer. Their cognate antigens are unknown. Study-wide results and limits: It was found that expanded intratumoral alpha and beta TCR counts tracked tumor mutation counts.

Via MiXCR, TCRdb re-called the 5' RACE reads, giving one row per CDR3 protein. This table has about 1,500 distinct CDR3 sequences, about 9.4% appearing once. The time point: sample taken at primary tumor resection. Sequencing used lung tumor tissue, obtained at surgery. These receptors were obtained from a female donor with early-stage non-small cell lung cancer.

By sample share, this clonotype is medium-sized. The gene calls are TRBV5-5 and TRBJ2-7; D is undetermined. The V gene lost 1 base and the J gene lost 2 bases, with 4 bases spanning the gap. Germline V gene data show CDR1 as SGHKS and CDR2 as YYEKEE (reference sequence). CDR3 size: 12 residues. The CDR3 nucleotides read TGTGCCAGCAGCTTGAACACCTACGAGCAGTACTTC. Translated, it gives CASSLNTYEQYF.

In this sample, this clonotype turned up a few times. The chain's CDR3 is CASSFGGGASTGELFF. CDR3 bases: TGTGCCAGCAGCTTTGGCGGGGGCGCGTCCACCGGGGAGCTGTTTTTT. V usage is TRBV7-2 and J usage is TRBJ2-2; the D gene is possibly TRBD2 (7 bases). Germline-derived CDR1 and CDR2 are SGHTA and FQGNSA. Trimming shortened V by 3 bases and J by 4 bases, and 15 bases separated the two germline ends. There are 16 residues in the CDR3.

This clonotype was observed a handful of times. The chain employs TRBV5-6 and TRBJ1-5; 10 bases agree with TRBD1. J was trimmed by 5 bases and V by 4 bases; bases with no gene match: 3. The CDR3 is made up of 14 amino acids. Germline CDR1 reads SGHDT; CDR2 reads YYEEEE. The CDR3 is CASSRQGAHQPQHF. CDR3 DNA sequence: TGTGCCAGCAGCCGACAGGGGGCTCATCAGCCCCAGCATTTT.

Within the sample, this clonotype is medium-sized. The genes are TRBV7-2 and TRBJ2-3; the D is unclear. CDR3 length: 12 amino acids. Germline V CDR1 and CDR2: SGHTA, FQGNSA. Trimming cost V 3 bases and J 6 bases, with 7 bases left between them. DNA for the CDR3: TGTGCCAGCAGCTTGGGCTGGGATACGCAGTATTTT. Its translation is CASSLGWDTQYF.

This clonotype qualifies as medium-sized. This chain connects TRBV6-6 to TRBJ2-3; D remains unclear. The V gene's germline CDR1 is MNHNY and CDR2 SVGAGI (reference sequence). The V and J ends lost 4 bases and 1 base respectively, with 6 bases between them. This CDR3 is 13 amino acids long. CDR3 loop: CASSSQGTDTQYF. The CDR3 region has the DNA TGTGCCAGCAGTTCCCAGGGCACAGATACGCAGTATTTT.

Notes on this clonotype: The junction does not match germline at one end; this may be a read error. The chain is built from TRBV6-2 or TRBV6-3 and TRBJ2-7; 7 bases map to TRBD1. Germline CDR1 and CDR2: MNHEY and SVGEGT. The CDR3 has 10 amino acids. The CDR3 region has the DNA TGTGCCGCCGGACTGAGAGGGGGCAGCTTC. This translates into CAAGLRGGSF.

This clonotype is medium-sized. V gene TRBV6-2 or TRBV6-3 combines with J gene TRBJ2-4, with 9 bases identical to TRBD2. This CDR3 has 17 residues. The germline V gene encodes CDR1 MNHEY and CDR2 SVGEGT. V gave up 6 bases and J gave up 0 bases; unmatched junction bases: 9. The CDR3 DNA is TGTGCCAGCAGCGCCCTAGCGGGACCAATAGCCAAAAACATTCAGTACTTC. Its translation is CASSALAGPIAKNIQYF.

Within the sample, this clonotype is medium-sized. The chain couples TRBV6-2 or TRBV6-3 to TRBJ2-1, with 7 bases identical to TRBD1. The CDR3 runs 14 residues. With 5 bases clipped from V and 4 bases from J, the junction kept 5 bases outside the gene matches. Germline CDR1 reads MNHEY; CDR2 reads SVGEGT. Written as DNA, the CDR3 is TGTGCCAGCAGTCGACAGGGTTCGTACAATGAGCAGTTCTTC. Its protein product is CASSRQGSYNEQFF.

By sample share, this clonotype is large. The rearrangement uses TRBV7-2 and TRBJ2-5, with D uncertain. Trimming cost V 6 bases and J 4 bases, with 6 bases left between them. The germline V gene encodes CDR1 SGHTA and CDR2 FQGNSA. The CDR3 is 11 residues long. CDR3 sequence reads: CASSIRETQYF. The CDR3 DNA follows: TGTGCCAGCAGTATCCGAGAGACCCAGTACTTC.

By share, this clonotype ranks as medium-sized. This chain joins TRBV23-1 and TRBJ1-1; D uncertain. TRBV23-1 is known as an ORF, though its function is uncertain. Trimming shortened V by 4 bases and J by 5 bases, and 14 bases separated the two germline ends. The length of the CDR3 is 14 residues. CDR3 nucleotides: TGCGCCAGCAGTCCACCTTGGCCGGGGACTGAAGCTTTCTTT. This translates into CASSPPWPGTEAFF.

This clonotype counts as large. The chain combines TRBV20-1 with TRBJ2-5; 9 nucleotides align to TRBD2. Per the germline V gene, CDR1 is DFQATT and CDR2 is SNEGSKA (reference sequence). The CDR3 consists of 16 residues. The V gene end was trimmed by 4 bases and the J gene end by 4 bases; junction bases not matched to a gene: 13. Here the CDR3 reads CSATGLPGLARETQYF. In nucleotides, the CDR3 is TGCAGTGCTACCGGTCTCCCGGGACTAGCCAGAGAGACCCAGTACTTC.

This clonotype is medium-sized (0.01 to 0.1%) within its sample. J is TRBJ2-1 and V is TRBV4-3, with D tentatively TRBD1 (6 bases). Germline lookup yields CDR1 LGHNA and CDR2 YSLEER. This CDR3 region has 16 residues. Trimming stripped 0 bases from V and 3 bases from J, with 12 bases between. CDR3 in amino acids: CASSQESGAFYNEQFF. In DNA form, the CDR3 reads TGCGCCAGCAGCCAAGAGTCAGGGGCCTTCTACAATGAGCAGTTCTTC.

This clonotype was seen at least ten times. The rearrangement links TRBV20-1 to TRBJ2-1; 10 nucleotides line up with TRBD2. The CDR3 totals 16 residues. Germline trimming cut 4 bases from V and 0 bases from J; bases unmatched to any gene: 6. Germline V gives CDR1 DFQATT, CDR2 SNEGSKA (reference sequence). In DNA, the CDR3 is TGCAGTGCTATTTCACTAGCGGGAAGCTCCTACAATGAGCAGTTCTTC. This codes for CSAISLAGSSYNEQFF.

With regard to this clonotype: A much larger clone sits a single nucleotide away, making a read error possible. The rearrangement uses TRBV28 and TRBJ2-2, with 7 bases matching TRBD1. Germline CDR1 and CDR2: MDHEN and SYDVKM. V lost 6 bases and J lost 6; bases outside the gene matches: 10. There are 15 residues in the CDR3. This CDR3 reads CASRAGTEGAGELFF. CDR3 nucleotides: TGTGCCAGCAGGGCAGGGACAGAGGGGGCCGGGGAGCTGTTTTTT.

This clonotype was detected only a few times. Here the CDR3 reads CASSLAGRAGEQYF. The CDR3, as DNA: TGTGCCAGCAGCTTAGCCGGGAGGGCAGGAGAGCAGTACTTC. V and J are TRBV7-2 and TRBJ2-7; TRBD2 matches at 8 bases. The V gene end was trimmed by 0 bases and the J gene end by 7 bases; junction bases not matched to a gene: 5. Germline CDR1 and CDR2: SGHTA and FQGNSA. The CDR3 covers 14 residues.

This chain uses TRBV21-1 with TRBJ2-7. TRBV21-1 is tagged as a pseudogene. CDR3 length: 13 amino acids. The CDR3 here is CASRAKRGYEQYF. The DNA for the CDR3 is TGTGCCAGCAGGGCGAAACGGGGCTACGAGCAGTACTTC.

This clonotype is judged medium-sized (0.01 to 0.1%). V gene TRBV7-9 combines with J gene TRBJ2-3; 9 bases map to TRBD2. V lost 5 bases, J lost 1 base, and 4 bases stayed unmatched. CDR1 SEHNR and CDR2 FQNEAQ come from the germline V gene (reference sequence). CDR3 length equals 15 residues. CDR3 protein: CASSRGGAGTDTQYF. DNA for the CDR3: TGTGCCAGCAGCCGCGGGGGGGCCGGCACAGATACGCAGTATTTT. The full variable domain, in which reference TRBV7-9 and TRBJ2-3 provide the parts outside the CDR3, is DTGVSQNPRHKITKRGQNVTFRCDPISEHNRLYWYRQTLGQGPEFLTYFQNEAQLEKSRLLSDRFSAERPKGSFSTLEIQRTEQGDSAMYLCASSRGGAGTDTQYFGPGTRLTVL.

The chain has TRBV6-2 or TRBV6-3 and TRBJ2-2; the D is unclear. The CDR3 sequence is 14 residues long. Germline V gene data show CDR1 as MNHEY and CDR2 as SVGEGT. Trimming pared 1 base from V and 4 bases from J, leaving 7 bases between. CDR3 sequence: CASSYFAITGELFF. In DNA form, the CDR3 reads TGTGCCAGCAGTTACTTCGCTATCACCGGGGAGCTGTTTTTT.

By share of the sample, this clonotype is medium-sized (0.01 to 0.1%). The rearrangement uses TRBV6-2 or TRBV6-3 and TRBJ2-3; 8 bases align to TRBD1. From germline, CDR1 is MNHEY and CDR2 SVGEGT. Unmatched junction bases numbered 5, after V lost 5 bases and J lost 4 bases. The CDR3 is 14 amino acids. In nucleotides, the CDR3 is TGTGCCAGCAGTCCCGGACAGGGATCAGATACGCAGTATTTT. Amino acid sequence: CASSPGQGSDTQYF.

In its sample, this clonotype is medium-sized. This chain connects TRBV6-2 or TRBV6-3 to TRBJ2-7; no reliable D call. Germline V gives CDR1 MNHEY, CDR2 SVGEGT. CDR3 length equals 14 residues. The germline V and J ends were trimmed by 2 bases and 6 bases, with 14 bases remaining between them. CDR3 region: CASSYGSSFGEQYF. The CDR3 nucleotides are TGTGCCAGCAGTTACGGATCATCTTTTGGCGAGCAGTACTTC.

This clonotype is deemed medium-sized. The rearrangement links TRBV6-2 or TRBV6-3 to TRBJ2-7; D unresolved. V was clipped by 3 bases and J by 3 bases, with 3 bases between them. The germline V gene has CDR1 MNHEY and CDR2 SVGEGT. The CDR3 sequence is 11 residues long. This CDR3 is CASSYYYEQYF. CDR3 in DNA: TGTGCCAGCAGTTATTACTACGAGCAGTACTTC.